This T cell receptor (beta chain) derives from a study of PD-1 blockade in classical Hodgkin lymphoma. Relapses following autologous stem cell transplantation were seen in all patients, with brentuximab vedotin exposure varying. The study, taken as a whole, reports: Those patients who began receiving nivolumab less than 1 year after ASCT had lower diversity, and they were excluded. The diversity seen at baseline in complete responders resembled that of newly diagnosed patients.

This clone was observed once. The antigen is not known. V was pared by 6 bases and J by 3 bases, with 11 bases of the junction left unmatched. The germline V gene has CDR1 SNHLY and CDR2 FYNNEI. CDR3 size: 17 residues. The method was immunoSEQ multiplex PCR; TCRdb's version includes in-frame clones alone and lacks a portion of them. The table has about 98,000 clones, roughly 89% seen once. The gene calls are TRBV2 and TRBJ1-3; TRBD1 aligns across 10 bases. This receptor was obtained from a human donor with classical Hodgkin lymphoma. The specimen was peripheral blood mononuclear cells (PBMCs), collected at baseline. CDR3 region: CASSPPDRGLHGNTIYF. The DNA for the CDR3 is TGTGCCAGCAGCCCTCCTGACAGGGGGCTTCATGGAAACACCATATATTTT.